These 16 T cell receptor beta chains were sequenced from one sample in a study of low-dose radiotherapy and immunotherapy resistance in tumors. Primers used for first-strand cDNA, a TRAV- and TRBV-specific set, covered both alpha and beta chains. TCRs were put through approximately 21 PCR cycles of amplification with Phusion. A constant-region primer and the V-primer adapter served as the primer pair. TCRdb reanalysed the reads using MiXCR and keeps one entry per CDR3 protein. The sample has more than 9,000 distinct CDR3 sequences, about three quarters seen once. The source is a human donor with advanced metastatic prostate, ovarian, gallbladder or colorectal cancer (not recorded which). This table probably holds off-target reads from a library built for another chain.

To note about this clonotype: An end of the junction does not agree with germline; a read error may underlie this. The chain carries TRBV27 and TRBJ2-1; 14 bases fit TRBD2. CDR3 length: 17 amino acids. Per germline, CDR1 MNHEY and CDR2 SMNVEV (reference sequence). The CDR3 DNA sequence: TGTGCCACCAGTGACCGGACTAGCGGGAGGTCCTACAATGAGCAGTTCTTC. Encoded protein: CATSDRTSGRSYNEQFF.

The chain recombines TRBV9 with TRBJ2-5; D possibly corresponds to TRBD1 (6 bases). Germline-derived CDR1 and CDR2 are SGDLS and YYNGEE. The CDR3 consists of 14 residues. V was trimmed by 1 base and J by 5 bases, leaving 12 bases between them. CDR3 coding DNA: TGTGCCAGCAGCGTACAGGGGATCGGGGAGACCCAGTACTTC. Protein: CASSVQGIGETQYF.

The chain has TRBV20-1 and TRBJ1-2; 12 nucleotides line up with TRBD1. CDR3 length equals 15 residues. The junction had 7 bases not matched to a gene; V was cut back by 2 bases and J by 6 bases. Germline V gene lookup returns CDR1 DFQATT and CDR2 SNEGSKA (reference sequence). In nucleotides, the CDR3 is TGCAGTGCTAGAAGACCCGGGACAGGGGGCAATGGCTACACCTTC. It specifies CSARRPGTGGNGYTF.

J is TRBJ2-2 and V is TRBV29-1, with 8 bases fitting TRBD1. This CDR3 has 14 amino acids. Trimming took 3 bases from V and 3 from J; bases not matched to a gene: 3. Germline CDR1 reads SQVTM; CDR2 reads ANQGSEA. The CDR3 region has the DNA TGCAGCGTTGAGGAGACAGGGGACACCGGGGAGCTGTTTTTT. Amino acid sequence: CSVEETGDTGELFF.

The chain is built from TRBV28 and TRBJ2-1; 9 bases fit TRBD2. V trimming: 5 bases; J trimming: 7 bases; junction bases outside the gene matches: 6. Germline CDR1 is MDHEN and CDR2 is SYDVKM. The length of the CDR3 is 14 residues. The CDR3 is CASSLSGSGNEQFF. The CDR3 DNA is TGTGCCAGCAGTCTTAGCGGGAGTGGTAATGAGCAGTTCTTC.

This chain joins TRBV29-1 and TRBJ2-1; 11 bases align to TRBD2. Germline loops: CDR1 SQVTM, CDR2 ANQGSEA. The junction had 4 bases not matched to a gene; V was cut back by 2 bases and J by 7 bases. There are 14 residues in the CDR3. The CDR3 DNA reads TGCAGCGTTGAATCGGCTAGCGGGAGGAATGAGCAGTTCTTC. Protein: CSVESASGRNEQFF.

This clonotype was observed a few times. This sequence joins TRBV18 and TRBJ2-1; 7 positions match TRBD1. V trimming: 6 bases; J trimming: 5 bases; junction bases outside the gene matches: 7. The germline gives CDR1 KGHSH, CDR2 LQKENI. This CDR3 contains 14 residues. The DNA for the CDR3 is TGTGCCAGCTCGGTCGACAGGGTAGACAATGAGCAGTTCTTC. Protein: CASSVDRVDNEQFF.

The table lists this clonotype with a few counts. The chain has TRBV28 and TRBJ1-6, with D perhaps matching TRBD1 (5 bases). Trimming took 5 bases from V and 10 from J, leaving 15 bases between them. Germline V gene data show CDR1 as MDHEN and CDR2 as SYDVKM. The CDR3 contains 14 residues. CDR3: CASSGERGRSPLHF. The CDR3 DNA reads TGTGCCAGCAGTGGGGAGAGGGGTCGGTCACCCCTCCACTTT.

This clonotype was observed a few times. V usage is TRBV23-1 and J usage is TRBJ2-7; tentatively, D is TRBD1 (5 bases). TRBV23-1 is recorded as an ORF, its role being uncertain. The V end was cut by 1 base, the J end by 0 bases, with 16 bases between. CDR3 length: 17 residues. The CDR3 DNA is TGCGCCAGCAGTCAATTATTCGTTCAGGGAAGCTCCTACGAGCAGTACTTC. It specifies CASSQLFVQGSSYEQYF.

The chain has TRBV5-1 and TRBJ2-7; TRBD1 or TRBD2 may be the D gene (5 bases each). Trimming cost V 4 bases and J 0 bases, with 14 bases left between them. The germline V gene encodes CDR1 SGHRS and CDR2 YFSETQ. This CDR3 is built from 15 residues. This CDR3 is CASSTGAVPSYEQYF. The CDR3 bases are TGCGCCAGCAGCACCGGGGCTGTCCCCTCCTACGAGCAGTACTTC.

CDR3 in amino acids: CASQNDDRNSNEQFF. The CDR3 coding sequence is TGTGCCAGCCAGAACGACGACAGGAATAGCAATGAGCAGTTCTTC. The gene calls are TRBV28 and TRBJ2-1, with a tentative D call TRBD1 (6 bases). CDR1 is MDHEN, CDR2 SYDVKM, per germline. The CDR3 runs 15 residues. V was cut by 8 bases and J by 6 bases, with 20 bases left in between.

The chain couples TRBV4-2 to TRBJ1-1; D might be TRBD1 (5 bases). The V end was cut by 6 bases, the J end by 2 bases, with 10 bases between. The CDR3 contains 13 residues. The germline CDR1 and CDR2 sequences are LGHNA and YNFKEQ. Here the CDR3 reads CASSLDSNTEAFF. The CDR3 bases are TGTGCCAGCAGTCTAGACAGTAACACTGAAGCTTTCTTT.

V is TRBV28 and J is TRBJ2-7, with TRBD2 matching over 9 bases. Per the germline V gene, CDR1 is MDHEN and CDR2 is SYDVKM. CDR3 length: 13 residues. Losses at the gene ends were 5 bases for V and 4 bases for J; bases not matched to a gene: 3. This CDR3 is CASSRTSVYEQYF. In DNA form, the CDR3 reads TGTGCCAGCAGTCGGACTAGCGTTTACGAGCAGTACTTC.

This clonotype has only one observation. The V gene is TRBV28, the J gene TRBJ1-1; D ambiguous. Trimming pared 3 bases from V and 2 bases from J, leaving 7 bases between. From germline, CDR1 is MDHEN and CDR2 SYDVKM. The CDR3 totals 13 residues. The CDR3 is CASSLTRNTEAFF. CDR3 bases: TGTGCCAGCAGTTTGACTAGAAACACTGAAGCTTTCTTT.

Here the CDR3 DNA reads TGCAGTGCCCGGGACAGGCAGCTATCCTACGAGCAGTACTTC. It codes for CSARDRQLSYEQYF. This rearrangement joins TRBV20-1 to TRBJ2-7; TRBD1 agrees at 8 bases. J was trimmed by 1 base and V by 6 bases; bases with no gene match: 8. This CDR3 region has 14 residues. Per germline, CDR1 DFQATT and CDR2 SNEGSKA (reference sequence).

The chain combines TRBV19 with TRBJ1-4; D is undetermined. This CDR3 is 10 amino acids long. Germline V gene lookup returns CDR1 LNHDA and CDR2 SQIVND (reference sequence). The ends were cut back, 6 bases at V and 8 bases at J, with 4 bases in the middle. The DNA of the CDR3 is TGTGCCAGTAGGAGGGAAAAACTGTTTTTT. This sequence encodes CASRREKLFF.